Sequencing of this T cell receptor (beta chain) was carried out in a study of T-cell memory formation after mild COVID-19. Study-wide context: For the most part, TCR clusters were specific to one donor.

CDR1 is MNHNY, CDR2 SVGAGI, per germline (reference sequence). The CDR3 runs to 13 residues. With 11 bases removed from V and 0 bases from J, the gap between germline ends came to 13 bases. This clonotype showed up many times. Its antigen is unknown. TCR alpha and TCR beta cDNA libraries carrying sample barcodes and UMIs came from 5'RACE with constant-segment primers. One entry per CDR3 protein, called by TCRdb with MiXCR from the 5' RACE reads. This sample has roughly 130,000 distinct CDR3 sequences, with about 5.9% found just once. Study-wide results and limits: CD4+ contracting clones were found mainly in CM and EM, and CD8+ ones in EMRA. SARS-CoV-2 specificity of second-wave clones peaking day 37 was unconfirmed.

The specimen sequenced was PBMCs or a T cell subset sorted from them (not recorded which). This TCR was sampled from an adult woman who had mild COVID-19 (a few samples of this study predate the infection). Cell type and time point are not known. The chain has TRBV6-6 and TRBJ1-1; D not resolved. The CDR3 loop reads CAYSATMNTEAFF. Here the CDR3 DNA reads TGTGCCTACTCAGCGACCATGAACACTGAAGCTTTCTTT.